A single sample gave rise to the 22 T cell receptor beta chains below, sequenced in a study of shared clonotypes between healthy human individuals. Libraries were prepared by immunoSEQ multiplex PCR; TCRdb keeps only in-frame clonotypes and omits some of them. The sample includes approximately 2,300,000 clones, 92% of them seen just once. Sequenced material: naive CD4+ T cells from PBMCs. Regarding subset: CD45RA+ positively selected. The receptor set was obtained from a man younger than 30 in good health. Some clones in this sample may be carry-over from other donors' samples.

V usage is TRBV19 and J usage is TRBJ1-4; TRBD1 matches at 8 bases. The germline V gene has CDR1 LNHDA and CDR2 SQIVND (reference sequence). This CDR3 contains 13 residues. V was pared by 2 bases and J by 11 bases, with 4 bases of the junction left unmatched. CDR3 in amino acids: CASSISDRDKLFF. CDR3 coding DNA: TGTGCCAGTAGTATATCGGACAGGGACAAACTGTTTTTT.

The CDR3 spells CASSLRQNTQYF. CDR3 bases: TGTGCCAGCAGTTTAAGGCAGAATACGCAGTATTTT. The chain has TRBV28 and TRBJ2-3, with D hard to call. The V gene's germline CDR1 is MDHEN and CDR2 SYDVKM. The CDR3 contains 12 residues. V lost 2 bases and J lost 7, with 7 bases in between.

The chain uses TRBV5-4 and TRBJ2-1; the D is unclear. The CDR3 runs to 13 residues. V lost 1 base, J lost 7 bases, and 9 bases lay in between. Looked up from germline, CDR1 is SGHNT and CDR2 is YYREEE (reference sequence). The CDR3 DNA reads TGTGCCAGCAGCTTGCTTGGGCAGAATGAGCAGTTCTTC. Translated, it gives CASSLLGQNEQFF.

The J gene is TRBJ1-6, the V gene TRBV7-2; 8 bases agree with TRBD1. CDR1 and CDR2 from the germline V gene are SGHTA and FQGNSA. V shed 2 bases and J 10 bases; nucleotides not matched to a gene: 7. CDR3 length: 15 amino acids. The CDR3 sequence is CASSLRGQGRSPLHF. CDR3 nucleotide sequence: TGTGCCAGCAGCTTAAGAGGACAGGGAAGGTCACCCCTCCACTTT.

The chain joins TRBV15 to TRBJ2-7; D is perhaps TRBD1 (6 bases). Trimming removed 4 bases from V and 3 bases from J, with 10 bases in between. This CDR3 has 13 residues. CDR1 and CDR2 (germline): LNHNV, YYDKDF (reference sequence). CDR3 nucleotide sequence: TGTGCCACCAGCAAGGGACACGTCTACGAGCAGTACTTC. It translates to CATSKGHVYEQYF.

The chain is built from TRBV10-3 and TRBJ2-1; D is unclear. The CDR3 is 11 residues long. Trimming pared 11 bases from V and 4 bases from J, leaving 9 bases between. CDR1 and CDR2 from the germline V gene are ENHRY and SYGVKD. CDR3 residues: CAARVYNEQFF. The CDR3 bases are TGTGCCGCTCGGGTATACAATGAGCAGTTCTTC.

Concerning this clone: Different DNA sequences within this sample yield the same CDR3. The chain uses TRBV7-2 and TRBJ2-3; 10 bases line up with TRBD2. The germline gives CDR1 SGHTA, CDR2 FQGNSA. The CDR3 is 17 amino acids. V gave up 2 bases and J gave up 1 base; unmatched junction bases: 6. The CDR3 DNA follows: TGTGCCAGCAGCTTAAGGCTAGCGGGAGCCCGCACAGATACGCAGTATTTT. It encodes CASSLRLAGARTDTQYF.

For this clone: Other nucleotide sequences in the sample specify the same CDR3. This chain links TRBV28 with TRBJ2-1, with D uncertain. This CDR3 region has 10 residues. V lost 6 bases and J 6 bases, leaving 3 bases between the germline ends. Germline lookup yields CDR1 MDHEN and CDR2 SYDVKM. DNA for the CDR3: TGTGCCAGCAGGAGCAATGAGCAGTTCTTC. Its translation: CASRSNEQFF. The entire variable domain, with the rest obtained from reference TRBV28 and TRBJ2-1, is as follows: DVKVTQSSRYLVKRTGEKVFLECVQDMDHENMFWYRQDPGLGLRLIYFSYDVKMKEKGDIPEGYSVSREKKERFSLILESASTNQTSMYLCASRSNEQFFGPGTRLTVL.

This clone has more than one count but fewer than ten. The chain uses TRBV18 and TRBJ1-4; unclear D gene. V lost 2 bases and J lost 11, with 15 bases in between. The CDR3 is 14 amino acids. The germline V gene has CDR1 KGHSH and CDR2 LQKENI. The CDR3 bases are TGTGCCAGCTCACCAACCGATCCCGGGAGGAAACTGTTTTTT. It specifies CASSPTDPGRKLFF.

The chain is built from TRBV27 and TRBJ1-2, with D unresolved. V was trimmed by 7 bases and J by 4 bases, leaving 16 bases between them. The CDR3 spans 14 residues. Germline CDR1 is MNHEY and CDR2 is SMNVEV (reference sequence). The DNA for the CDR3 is TGTGCCAGCAATTCAACAAAGGACGGCTATGGCTACACCTTC. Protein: CASNSTKDGYGYTF.

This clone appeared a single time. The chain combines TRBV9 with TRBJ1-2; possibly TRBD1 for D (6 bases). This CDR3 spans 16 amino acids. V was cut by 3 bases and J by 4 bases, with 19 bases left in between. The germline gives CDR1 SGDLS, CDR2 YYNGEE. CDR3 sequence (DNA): TGTGCCAGCAGCGCGACCTGGGGGCAGGGGATCTATGGCTACACCTTC. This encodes CASSATWGQGIYGYTF.

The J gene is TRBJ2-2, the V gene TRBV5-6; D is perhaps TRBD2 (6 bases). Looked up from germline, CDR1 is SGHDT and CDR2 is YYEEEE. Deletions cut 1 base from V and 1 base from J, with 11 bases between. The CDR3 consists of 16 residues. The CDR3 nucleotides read TGTGCCAGCAGCTTGAGGTGGAGGGAGAACACCGGGGAGCTGTTTTTT. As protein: CASSLRWRENTGELFF.

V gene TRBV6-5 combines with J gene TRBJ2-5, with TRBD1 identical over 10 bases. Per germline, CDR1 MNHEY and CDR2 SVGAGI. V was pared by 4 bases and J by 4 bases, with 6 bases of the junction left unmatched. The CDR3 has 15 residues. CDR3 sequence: CASSSGTGDRETQYF. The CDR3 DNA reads TGTGCCAGCAGTTCCGGGACAGGGGATCGAGAGACCCAGTACTTC.

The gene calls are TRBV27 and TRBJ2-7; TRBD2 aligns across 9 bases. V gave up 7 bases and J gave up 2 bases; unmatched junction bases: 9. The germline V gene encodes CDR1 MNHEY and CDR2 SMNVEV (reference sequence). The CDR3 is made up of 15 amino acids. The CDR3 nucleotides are TGTGCCAGCAAAATGAGCGGGAGGAATCCCTACGAGCAGTACTTC. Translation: CASKMSGRNPYEQYF.

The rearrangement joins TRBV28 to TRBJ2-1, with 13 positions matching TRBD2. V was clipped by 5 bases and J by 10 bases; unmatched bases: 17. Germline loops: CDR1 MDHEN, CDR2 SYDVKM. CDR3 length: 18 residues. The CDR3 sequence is CASSPPGGWTSGSGEQFF. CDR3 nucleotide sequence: TGTGCCAGCAGTCCTCCGGGAGGATGGACTAGCGGGAGCGGGGAGCAGTTCTTC.

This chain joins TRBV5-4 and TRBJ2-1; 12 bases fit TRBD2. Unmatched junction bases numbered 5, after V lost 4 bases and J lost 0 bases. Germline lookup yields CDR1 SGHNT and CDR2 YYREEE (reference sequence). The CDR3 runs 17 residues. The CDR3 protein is CASSPGTSGRSYNEQFF. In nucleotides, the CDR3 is TGTGCCAGCAGCCCGGGGACTAGCGGGCGCTCCTACAATGAGCAGTTCTTC.

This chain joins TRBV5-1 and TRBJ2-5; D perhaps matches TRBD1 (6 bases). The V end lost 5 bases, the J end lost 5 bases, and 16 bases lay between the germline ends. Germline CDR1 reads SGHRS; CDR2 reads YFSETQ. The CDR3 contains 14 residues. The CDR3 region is CASREQGGQETQYF. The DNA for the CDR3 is TGCGCCAGCAGGGAACAGGGTGGGCAGGAGACCCAGTACTTC.

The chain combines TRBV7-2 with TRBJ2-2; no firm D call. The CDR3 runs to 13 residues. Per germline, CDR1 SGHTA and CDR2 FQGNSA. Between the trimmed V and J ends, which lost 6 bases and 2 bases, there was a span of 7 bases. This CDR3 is CASSHLNTGELFF. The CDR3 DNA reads TGTGCCAGCAGTCACCTTAACACCGGGGAGCTGTTTTTT.

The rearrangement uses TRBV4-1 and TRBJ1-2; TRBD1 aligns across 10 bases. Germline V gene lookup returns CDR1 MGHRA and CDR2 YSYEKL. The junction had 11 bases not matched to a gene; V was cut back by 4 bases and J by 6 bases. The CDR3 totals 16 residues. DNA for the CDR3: TGCGCCAGCAGCCTTTTAGGACAGGGGGAGAAGAATGGCTACACCTTC. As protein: CASSLLGQGEKNGYTF.

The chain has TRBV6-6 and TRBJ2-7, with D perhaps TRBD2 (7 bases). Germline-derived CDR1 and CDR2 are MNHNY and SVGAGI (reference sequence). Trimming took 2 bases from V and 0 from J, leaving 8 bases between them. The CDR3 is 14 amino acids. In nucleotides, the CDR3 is TGTGCCAGCAGTTACGCGGGGGCCTCCTACGAGCAGTACTTC. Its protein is CASSYAGASYEQYF.

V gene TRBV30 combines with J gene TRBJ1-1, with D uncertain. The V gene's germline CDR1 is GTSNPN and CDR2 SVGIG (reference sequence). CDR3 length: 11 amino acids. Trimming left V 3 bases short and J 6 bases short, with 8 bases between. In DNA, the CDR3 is TGTGCCTGGAGCGGAAGGTCTGAAGCTTTCTTT. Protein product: CAWSGRSEAFF.

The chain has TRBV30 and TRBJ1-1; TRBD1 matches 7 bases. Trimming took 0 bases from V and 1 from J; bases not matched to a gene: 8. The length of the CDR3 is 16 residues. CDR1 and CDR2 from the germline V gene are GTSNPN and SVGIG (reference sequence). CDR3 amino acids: CAWSVLSGQKNTEAFF. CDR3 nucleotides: TGTGCCTGGAGTGTACTATCGGGACAGAAGAACACTGAAGCTTTCTTT. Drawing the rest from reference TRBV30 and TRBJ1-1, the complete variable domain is SQTIHQWPATLVQPVGSPLSLECTVEGTSNPNLYWYRQAAGRGLQLLFYSVGIGQISSEVPQNLSASRPQDRQFILSSKKLLLSDSGFYLCAWSVLSGQKNTEAFFGQGTRLTVV.